The clone carrying this T cell receptor (beta chain) was seen only a few times. Its antigen remains unidentified. This CDR3 comprises 15 residues. V was pared by 7 bases and J by 5 bases, with 23 bases between. Germline CDR1 reads SQVTM; CDR2 reads ANQGSEA. This entry is derived from a study of post-analysis software for immune sequencing data. Study-level background: Relapsing-remitting, secondary progressive and progressive-relapsing forms made up the multiple sclerosis disease courses. Study-wide results and limits: A handful of TRBV segments were significantly more frequent in patients than in controls. TRBV5-6, TRBV5-1 and TRBV20-1 were among these segments. The normalized Chao1 diversity of multiple sclerosis patients was significantly lower than that of controls.

Prepared libraries of TCR beta cDNA carried unique molecular identifiers. TCRdb re-called the PCR reads through MiXCR, storing one row per CDR3 protein. Counted here are fewer than 900,000 distinct CDR3 sequences, around 42% occurring once; the ten biggest clones make up 4.9%. The chain has TRBV29-1 and TRBJ2-5; D remains ambiguous. Sequencing was performed on blood. This TCR was sampled from a girl aged 10 to 17 with multiple sclerosis. DNA for the CDR3: TGCAGCGCCCAAAAGAGGAGTGCCAGAAGGGAGACCCAGTACTTC. As protein: CSAQKRSARRETQYF.